The 3 T cell receptor beta chains listed next were all sequenced from one sample in a study of CD4 T cells in relation to SARS-CoV-2 and coronaviruses (TCRdb year 2021). Preparation of the library involved the immunoSEQ multiplex PCR assay. TCRdb carries this immuneACCESS record with in-frame sequences only. Its versions omit some clonotypes, under half of them owing to an unresolved V gene in the studies checked, with the rest unexplained. The sample has 60,000 to 80,000 clones on record, 75% to 90% of them singletons. Clones ranked in the top ten supply about 1.6% of the sample. CD4+ T cells from unexposed donors were collected before the COVID-19 pandemic (2011-2018). Sequenced material: memory CD4+ T cells from PBMCs. The cell subset or site label of this sample denotes: memory (non-naive) CD4+ T cells. The receptors shown here come from a human donor in good health.

The V and J genes are TRBV6-4 and TRBJ1-2; no reliable D call. V shed 0 bases and J shed 8 bases, with 10 bases lying between them. The CDR3 contains 13 residues. Per the germline V gene, CDR1 is MRHNA and CDR2 is SNTAGT. The CDR3, as DNA: TGTGCCAGCAGTGACTCCGCAGGCGGCGGCTACACCTTC. This gives the protein CASSDSAGGGYTF.

This chain uses TRBV11-3 with TRBJ2-1; no clear D. From germline, CDR1 is SGHNT and CDR2 YENEEA. Deletions cut 5 bases from V and 8 bases from J, with 13 bases between. There are 13 residues in the CDR3. CDR3 region: CASSPAARHEQFF. DNA for the CDR3: TGTGCCAGCAGCCCCGCGGCCCGGCATGAGCAGTTCTTC.

This clone was observed a single time. The genes are TRBV28 and TRBJ2-1, with D possibly being TRBD2 (6 bases). The V gene's germline CDR1 is MDHEN and CDR2 SYDVKM. The CDR3 has 17 residues. V gave up 3 bases and J gave up 4 bases, with 19 bases separating them. The CDR3 bases are TGTGCCAGCAGTTTCCACAATCGCCGTAGCGGTTACAATGAGCAGTTCTTC. Translation: CASSFHNRRSGYNEQFF.